A selection of T cell receptor beta chains follows, all from one sample in a study of patients and donors after allogeneic stem cell transplantation. TCRdb passed the RT-PCR reads through MiXCR, listing each CDR3 protein once. The table includes under 95,000 distinct CDR3 sequences, just under 5% detected once. Specimen: blood, either unsorted or a sorted T cell fraction (not recorded which). Source of these receptors: a human donor who was either an allogeneic HSCT recipient or a stem cell or donor lymphocyte infusion donor (not recorded which). It is not recorded whose cells these are; they may come from a transplant donor. CDR3s leave out the opening cysteine and the closing phenylalanine or tryptophan. The order of the fields is V gene, J gene, D gene, CDR3 protein. A D gene is named only where the DNA matches it firmly.

v_call: TRBV20-1; j_call: TRBJ2-5; d_call: -; cdr3_aa: SARAQGYGTQY
v_call: TRBV29-1; j_call: TRBJ2-1; d_call: -; cdr3_aa: SAYKEGNEQF
v_call: TRBV6-1; j_call: TRBJ1-6; d_call: -; cdr3_aa: ASSEADSAGSPLH
v_call: TRBV29-1; j_call: TRBJ2-2; d_call: -; cdr3_aa: SGALRGGELF
v_call: TRBV7-9; j_call: TRBJ1-1; d_call: TRBD1; cdr3_aa: ASSRQGGNTEAF
v_call: TRBV20-1; j_call: TRBJ1-2; d_call: TRBD1; cdr3_aa: SARDLDRGRGYT
v_call: TRBV6-1; j_call: TRBJ1-2; d_call: -; cdr3_aa: ASSEVVTGYGYT
v_call: TRBV12-3/TRBV12-4; j_call: TRBJ1-2; d_call: -; cdr3_aa: ASTFTRQENYGYT
v_call: TRBV18; j_call: TRBJ1-5; d_call: -; cdr3_aa: ASSPRNGRGNQPQH
v_call: TRBV6-1; j_call: TRBJ2-7; d_call: TRBD2; cdr3_aa: ASRLAANAYSYEQY
v_call: TRBV10-2; j_call: TRBJ2-3; d_call: -; cdr3_aa: ASSESERRPRTDTQY
v_call: TRBV20-1; j_call: TRBJ2-1; d_call: -; cdr3_aa: SARDRTPGVSSYNEQF
v_call: TRBV7-8; j_call: TRBJ2-5; d_call: TRBD2; cdr3_aa: ASSLALLAGARGETQY
v_call: TRBV4-2; j_call: TRBJ1-1; d_call: TRBD1; cdr3_aa: ASSQDLDRGKAF
v_call: TRBV21-1; j_call: TRBJ2-3; d_call: -; cdr3_aa: ASSKDAQAGTTDTQY
v_call: TRBV9; j_call: TRBJ1-6; d_call: TRBD1; cdr3_aa: ASSPRDSNSPLH
v_call: TRBV5-1; j_call: TRBJ1-6; d_call: -; cdr3_aa: ASSGAEGNSPLH
v_call: TRBV27; j_call: TRBJ1-1; d_call: -; cdr3_aa: ASIPRVGVTEAF
v_call: TRBV9; j_call: TRBJ2-7; d_call: -; cdr3_aa: ASSVTSTSYEQY
v_call: TRBV19; j_call: TRBJ1-2; d_call: -; cdr3_aa: ASSIGPESWDYGYT
v_call: TRBV12-3/TRBV12-4; j_call: TRBJ1-2; d_call: -; cdr3_aa: ASSSDSYGYT
v_call: TRBV2; j_call: TRBJ2-5; d_call: -; cdr3_aa: ASSEQSQETQY
v_call: TRBV11-1; j_call: TRBJ2-3; d_call: -; cdr3_aa: ASSHIAEASTDTQY
v_call: TRBV24-1; j_call: TRBJ2-1; d_call: -; cdr3_aa: ATSDRREGWGTTYNEQF
v_call: TRBV2; j_call: TRBJ2-1; d_call: -; cdr3_aa: ASSQRPTSGEQF
v_call: TRBV10-3; j_call: TRBJ1-1; d_call: -; cdr3_aa: ATKKGRAAPLNTEAF
v_call: TRBV20-1; j_call: TRBJ2-1; d_call: -; cdr3_aa: SAHATTYNEQF
v_call: TRBV5-4; j_call: TRBJ1-1; d_call: TRBD1; cdr3_aa: ASSPRGGLDTEAF
v_call: TRBV20-1; j_call: TRBJ2-5; d_call: -; cdr3_aa: SAPNLQETQY
v_call: TRBV25-1; j_call: TRBJ2-3; d_call: TRBD2; cdr3_aa: ASSRLAGGTDTQY
v_call: TRBV30; j_call: TRBJ1-1; d_call: -; cdr3_aa: AWSGPSGVTEAF
v_call: TRBV14; j_call: TRBJ2-1; d_call: -; cdr3_aa: ASSPLGGPYNEQF
v_call: TRBV20-1; j_call: TRBJ2-1; d_call: -; cdr3_aa: SATHFRNYNEQF
v_call: TRBV20-1; j_call: TRBJ1-5; d_call: -; cdr3_aa: SAFTPGPNQPQH
v_call: TRBV29-1; j_call: TRBJ2-5; d_call: -; cdr3_aa: SVGETQY
v_call: TRBV28; j_call: TRBJ2-1; d_call: TRBD2; cdr3_aa: ASGLTSGRARGNEQF
v_call: TRBV18; j_call: TRBJ2-7; d_call: -; cdr3_aa: ASSPAGISYEQY
v_call: TRBV3-1; j_call: TRBJ2-7; d_call: -; cdr3_aa: ASSQNPGARDEQY
v_call: TRBV20-1; j_call: TRBJ2-7; d_call: -; cdr3_aa: SARGYRNSYEQY
v_call: TRBV2; j_call: TRBJ2-5; d_call: -; cdr3_aa: ASSSEETQY
v_call: TRBV6-1; j_call: TRBJ1-3; d_call: -; cdr3_aa: ASSELQLTGNTIY
v_call: TRBV7-9; j_call: TRBJ1-4; d_call: TRBD1; cdr3_aa: ASSTRTGGDEKLF
v_call: TRBV3-1; j_call: TRBJ2-1; d_call: -; cdr3_aa: ASSPQLQRGNEQF
v_call: TRBV5-1; j_call: TRBJ1-5; d_call: -; cdr3_aa: ASSLAGDKYQPQH
v_call: TRBV5-1; j_call: TRBJ2-2; d_call: -; cdr3_aa: ASSSLSIQGAGELF
v_call: TRBV27; j_call: TRBJ2-7; d_call: TRBD2; cdr3_aa: ASSIRGLAGVKYEQY
v_call: TRBV29-1; j_call: TRBJ2-5; d_call: TRBD1; cdr3_aa: SAGTGEEETQY
v_call: TRBV30; j_call: TRBJ1-5; d_call: -; cdr3_aa: AWSGESRQPQH
v_call: TRBV27; j_call: TRBJ1-1; d_call: -; cdr3_aa: ASSYRVGTEAF
v_call: TRBV7-6; j_call: TRBJ1-2; d_call: -; cdr3_aa: ASSPEHNYGYT
v_call: TRBV4-2; j_call: TRBJ2-3; d_call: -; cdr3_aa: ASSQGSRPDTQY
v_call: TRBV5-1; j_call: TRBJ2-7; d_call: TRBD2; cdr3_aa: ASSLEIAGYEQY
v_call: TRBV6-5; j_call: TRBJ1-1; d_call: -; cdr3_aa: ASSYSRGARMNTEAF
v_call: TRBV2; j_call: TRBJ1-2; d_call: -; cdr3_aa: ASSHPDTAGYGYT
v_call: TRBV2; j_call: TRBJ1-1; d_call: -; cdr3_aa: ASSEAFGQNTEAF